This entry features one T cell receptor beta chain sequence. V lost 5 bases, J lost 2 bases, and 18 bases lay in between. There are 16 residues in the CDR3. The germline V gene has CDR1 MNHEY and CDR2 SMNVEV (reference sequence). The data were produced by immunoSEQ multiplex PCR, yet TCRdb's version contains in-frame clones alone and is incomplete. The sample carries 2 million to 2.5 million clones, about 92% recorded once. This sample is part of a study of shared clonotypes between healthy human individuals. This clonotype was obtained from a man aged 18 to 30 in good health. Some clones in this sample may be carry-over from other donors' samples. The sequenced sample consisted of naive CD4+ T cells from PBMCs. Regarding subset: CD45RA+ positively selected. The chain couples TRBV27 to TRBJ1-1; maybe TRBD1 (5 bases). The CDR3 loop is CASSPRQAGLNTEAFF. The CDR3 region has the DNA TGTGCCAGCAGTCCCCGCCAAGCAGGGCTTAACACTGAAGCTTTCTTT.